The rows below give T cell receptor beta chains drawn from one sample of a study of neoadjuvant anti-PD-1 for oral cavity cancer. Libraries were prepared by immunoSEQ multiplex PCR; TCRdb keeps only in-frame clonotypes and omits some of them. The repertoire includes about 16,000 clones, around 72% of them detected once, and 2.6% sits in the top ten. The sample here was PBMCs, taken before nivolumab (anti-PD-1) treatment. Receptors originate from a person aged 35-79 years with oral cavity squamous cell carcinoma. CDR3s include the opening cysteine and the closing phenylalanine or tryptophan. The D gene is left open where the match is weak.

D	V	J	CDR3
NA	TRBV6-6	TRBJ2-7	CASSDRGLITISRYF
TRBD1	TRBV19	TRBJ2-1	CASRPGTGFNEQFF
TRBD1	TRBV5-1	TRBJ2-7	CASSPDRGSYEQYF
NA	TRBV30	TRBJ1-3	CAWSVQGGNTIYF
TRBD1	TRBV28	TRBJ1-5	CASSLMTGGIQPQHF
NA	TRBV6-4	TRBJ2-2	CASSGGGNTGELFF
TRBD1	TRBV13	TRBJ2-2	CASSPGGWAGELFF
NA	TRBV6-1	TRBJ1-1	CASSPGMNTEAFF
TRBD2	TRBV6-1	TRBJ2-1	CASSERGFGTSTDEQFF
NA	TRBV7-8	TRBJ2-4	CASSLAGGWTARRIQYF
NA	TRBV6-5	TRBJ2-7	CASSSVRYEQYF
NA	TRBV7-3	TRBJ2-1	CASSSGGPQYNEQFF
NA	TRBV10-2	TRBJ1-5	CASSEIRGNQPQHF
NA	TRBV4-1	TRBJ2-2	CASATNTFYSTNTGELFF
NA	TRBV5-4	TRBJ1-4	CASSLGYGREKLFF
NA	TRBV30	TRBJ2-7	CAGSSSYEQYF
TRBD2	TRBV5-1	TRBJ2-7	CASAATGLAGGSSYEQYF
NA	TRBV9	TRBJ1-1	CASSVGGEETEAFF
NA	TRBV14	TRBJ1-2	CASSQGLRGARSYGYTF
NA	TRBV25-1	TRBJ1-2	CASSVEGTSNYGYTF
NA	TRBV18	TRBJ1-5	CASSPQDNSNQPQHF
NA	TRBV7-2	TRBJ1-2	CASSFETGGYGYTF
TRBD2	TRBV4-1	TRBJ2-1	CASSQGLALAGLSYNEQFF
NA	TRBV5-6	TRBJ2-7	CASSLGSGGGEQYF
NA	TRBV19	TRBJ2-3	CASSISPQGRTDTQYF
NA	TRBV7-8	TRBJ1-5	CASSLEVIGGGNQPQHF
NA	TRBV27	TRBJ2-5	CASKSGGQAIQETQYF
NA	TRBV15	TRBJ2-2	CATSREVGELFF
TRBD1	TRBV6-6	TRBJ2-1	CASSSDRVGYNEQFF
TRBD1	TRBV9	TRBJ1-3	CASSPEGQAFGNTIYF
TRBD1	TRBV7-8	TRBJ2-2	CASSGYRGRTGELFF
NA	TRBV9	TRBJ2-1	CASSVESTGGGPSGYEQFF
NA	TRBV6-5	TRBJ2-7	CASSFRGSYEQYF
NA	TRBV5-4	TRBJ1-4	CASSLRQTPGKLFF
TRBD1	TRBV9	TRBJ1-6	CASSPGQGRGNSPLHF
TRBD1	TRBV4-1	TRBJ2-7	CASSRPGQGTEQYF
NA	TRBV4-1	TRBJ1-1	CASSLTWLMNTEAFF